This T cell receptor beta chain was sequenced in a study of T cell clones after liver transplantation. Study summary: Immunosuppression withdrawal was tried within 2 years after liver transplantation in this trial. TCRbeta sequencing after a pre-transplant mixed lymphocyte reaction identified graft-donor-reactive clones, later tracked in post-transplant blood. Subjects received no induction therapy and standard immunosuppression until randomization at 12-24 months post-transplant.

Broader study findings: These preliminary findings come from unstandardized post-transplant sampling times.

Concerning this clone: Its antigen is undetermined.

The CDR3 runs to 16 residues. Germline V gene data show CDR1 as SGHNT and CDR2 as YYREEE (reference sequence). With 2 bases clipped from V and 0 bases from J, the junction kept 7 bases outside the gene matches. The table came from immunoSEQ multiplex PCR; TCRdb's copy has only in-frame clones and leaves some out. The data contain fewer than 80,000 clones, around 84% of them singletons. The chain employs TRBV5-4 and TRBJ1-1; 7 positions agree with TRBD1. This clonotype originated in a human patient who received a liver transplant. Some T cells may be supplied by the graft donor. The sequenced sample was CD4+ T cells from blood, obtained around 50 months after liver transplant. The CDR3 region has the DNA TGTGCCAGCAGCTTTGGGTCCGGGACAGTGAACACTGAAGCTTTCTTT. Its protein is CASSFGSGTVNTEAFF.